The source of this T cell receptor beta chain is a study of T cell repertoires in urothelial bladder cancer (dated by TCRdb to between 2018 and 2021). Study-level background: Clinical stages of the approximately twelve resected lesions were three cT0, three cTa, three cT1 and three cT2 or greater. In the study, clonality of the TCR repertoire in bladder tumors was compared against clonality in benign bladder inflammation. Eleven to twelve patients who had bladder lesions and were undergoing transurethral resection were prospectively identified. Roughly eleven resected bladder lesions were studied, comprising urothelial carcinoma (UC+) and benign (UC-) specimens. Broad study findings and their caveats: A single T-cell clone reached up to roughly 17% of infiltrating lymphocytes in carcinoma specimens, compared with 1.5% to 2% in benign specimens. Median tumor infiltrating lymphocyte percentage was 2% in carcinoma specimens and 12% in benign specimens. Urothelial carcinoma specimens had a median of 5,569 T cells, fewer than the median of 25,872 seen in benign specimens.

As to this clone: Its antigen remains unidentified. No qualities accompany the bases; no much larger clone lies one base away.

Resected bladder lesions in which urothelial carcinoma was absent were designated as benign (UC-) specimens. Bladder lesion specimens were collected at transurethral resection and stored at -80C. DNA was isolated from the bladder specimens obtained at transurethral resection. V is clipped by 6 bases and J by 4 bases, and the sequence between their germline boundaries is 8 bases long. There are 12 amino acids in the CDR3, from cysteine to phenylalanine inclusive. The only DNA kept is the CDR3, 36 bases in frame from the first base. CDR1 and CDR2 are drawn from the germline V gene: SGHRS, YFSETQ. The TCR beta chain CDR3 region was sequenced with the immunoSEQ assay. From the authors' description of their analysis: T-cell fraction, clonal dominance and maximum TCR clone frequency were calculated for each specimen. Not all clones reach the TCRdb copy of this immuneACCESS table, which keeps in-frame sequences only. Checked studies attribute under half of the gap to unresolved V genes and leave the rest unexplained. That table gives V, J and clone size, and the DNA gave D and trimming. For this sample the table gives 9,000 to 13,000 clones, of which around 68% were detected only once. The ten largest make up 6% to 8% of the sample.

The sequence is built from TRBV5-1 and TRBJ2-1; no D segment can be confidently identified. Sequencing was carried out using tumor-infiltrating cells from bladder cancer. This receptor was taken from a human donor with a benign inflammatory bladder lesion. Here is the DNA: TGCGCCAGCAACACGTTATACAATGAGCAGTTCTTC. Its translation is CASNTLYNEQFF.